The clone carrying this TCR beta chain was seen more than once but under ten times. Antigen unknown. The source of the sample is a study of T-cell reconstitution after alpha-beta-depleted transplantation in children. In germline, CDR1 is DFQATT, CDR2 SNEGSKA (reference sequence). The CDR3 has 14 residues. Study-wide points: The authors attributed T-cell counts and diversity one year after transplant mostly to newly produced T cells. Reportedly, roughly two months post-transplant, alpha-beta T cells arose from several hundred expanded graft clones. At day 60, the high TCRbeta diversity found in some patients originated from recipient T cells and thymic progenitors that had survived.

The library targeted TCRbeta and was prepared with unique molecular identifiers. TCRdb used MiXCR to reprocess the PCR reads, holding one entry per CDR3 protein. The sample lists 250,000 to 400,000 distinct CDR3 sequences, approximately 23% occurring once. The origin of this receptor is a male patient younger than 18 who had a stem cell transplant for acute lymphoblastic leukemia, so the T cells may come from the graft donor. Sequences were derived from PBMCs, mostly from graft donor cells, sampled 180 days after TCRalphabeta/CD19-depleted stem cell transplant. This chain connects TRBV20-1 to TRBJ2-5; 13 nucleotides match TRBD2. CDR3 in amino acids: CSPRGLAGKETQYF. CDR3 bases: TGCAGCCCACGGGGACTAGCGGGAAAAGAGACCCAGTACTTC.